This T cell receptor beta chain was documented in a study of cytomegalovirus exposure and HLA in healthy donors. Study as a whole: Across around 400 genotyped donors, over 70% landed in the Caucasian-associated ancestry cluster. Findings of the study overall: The records held CMV serostatus as the only immune exposure information. A missense variant in DCLRE1C was later tied to TCR beta V- and J-gene trimming.

Details on this clone: Its antigen remains unidentified.

Primers included in the PCR were 60 Vbeta and 13 Jbeta primers. Clones were sequenced by immunoSEQ multiplex PCR, and TCRdb holds only the in-frame ones, with some missing. The sample includes 110,000 to 150,000 clones, about 73% of them seen just once. Germline V gene sequence: CDR1 GTSNPN, CDR2 SVGIG (reference sequence). CDR3 length equals 16 residues. The V and J ends lost 0 bases and 7 bases, in that order; junction bases with no gene match: 9. This TCR was recovered from a woman aged 55-75 years in good health and CMV-seropositive. Sequenced material: PBMCs. The V call is TRBV30, the J call TRBJ1-5; TRBD1 aligns across 10 bases. This CDR3 is CAWSVGTGVFGQPQHF. The CDR3 DNA follows: TGTGCCTGGAGTGTGGGGACAGGGGTGTTCGGGCAGCCCCAGCATTTT.